These 28 T cell receptor beta chains were sequenced from one sample in a study of blood T cell repertoires in COVID-19. The repertoire was sequenced with immunoSEQ multiplex PCR; TCRdb's copy has only in-frame clones and lacks some. The table lists about 300,000 clones, 70% to 90% of them singletons. Sequencing was performed on peripheral blood. These TCRs come from a young woman who had recovered from COVID-19.

This chain uses TRBV4-1 with TRBJ1-4, with a tentative D call TRBD1 (5 bases). CDR1 and CDR2 from the germline V gene are MGHRA and YSYEKL. The CDR3 extends over 17 amino acids. The V end was cut by 0 bases, the J end by 8 bases, with 19 bases between. The CDR3, as DNA: TGCGCCAGCAGCCAAGATGGGGCAGGGTGGAAGGAGGAAAAACTGTTTTTT. Residues: CASSQDGAGWKEEKLFF.

In this sample, this clone turned up once. The J gene is TRBJ1-4, the V gene TRBV30; 9 positions agree with TRBD1. CDR1 is GTSNPN and CDR2 is SVGIG in the germline V gene (reference sequence). The CDR3 is 17 residues long. The ends lost 6 bases at V and 2 bases at J; junction bases unmatched: 13. The CDR3 DNA reads as TGTGCCTGCAGTACCCGGGACAGGGAATCCACTAATGAAAAACTGTTTTTT. It translates to CACSTRDRESTNEKLFF. Full variable domain (missing parts from reference TRBV30 and TRBJ1-4): SQTIHQWPATLVQPVGSPLSLECTVEGTSNPNLYWYRQAAGRGLQLLFYSVGIGQISSEVPQNLSASRPQDRQFILSSKKLLLSDSGFYLCACSTRDRESTNEKLFFGSGTQLSVL.

The chain carries TRBV28 and TRBJ1-5; unclear D gene. Germline CDR1 MDHEN, CDR2 SYDVKM. This CDR3 is 13 amino acids long. V gave up 5 bases and J gave up 9 bases, with 14 bases separating them. The CDR3 loop is CASSEGGLRPQHF. The CDR3 coding sequence is TGTGCCAGCAGTGAGGGAGGGTTGAGGCCCCAGCATTTT.

The genes are TRBV20-1 and TRBJ2-7, with D perhaps matching TRBD2 (5 bases). The germline gives CDR1 DFQATT, CDR2 SNEGSKA (reference sequence). The CDR3 consists of 13 residues. Trimming shortened V by 3 bases and J by 3 bases, and 12 bases separated the two germline ends. CDR3 region: CSASNRDDYEQYF. The CDR3 nucleotides read TGCAGTGCTAGTAATCGGGATGACTACGAGCAGTACTTC.

The chain recombines TRBV6-5 with TRBJ2-7; a possible D gene is TRBD2 (7 bases). The CDR3 has 14 amino acids. The V end was cut by 6 bases, the J end by 4 bases, with 16 bases between. Per germline, CDR1 MNHEY and CDR2 SVGAGI. The CDR3 DNA sequence: TGTGCCAGCAGGGCCCCGGGGGGCTTGTACGAGCAGTACTTC. Encoded protein: CASRAPGGLYEQYF.

V gene TRBV9 combines with J gene TRBJ2-1; 11 nucleotides line up with TRBD2. V lost 0 bases and J lost 0; bases outside the gene matches: 5. Germline V gives CDR1 SGDLS, CDR2 YYNGEE. There are 18 residues in the CDR3. This CDR3 reads CASSVASGGPHSYNEQFF. The DNA for the CDR3 is TGTGCCAGCAGCGTAGCTAGCGGGGGGCCTCACTCCTACAATGAGCAGTTCTTC.

This CDR3 is CASSQERNNQPQHF. The CDR3 nucleotides read TGCGCCAGCAGCCAAGAGAGAAATAATCAGCCCCAGCATTTT. The chain employs TRBV4-1 and TRBJ1-5; no clear D gene. Trimming left V 0 bases short and J 4 bases short, with 7 bases between. The CDR3 is 14 amino acids. The germline V gene encodes CDR1 MGHRA and CDR2 YSYEKL.

The rearrangement uses TRBV11-3 and TRBJ1-1; D uncertain. The CDR3 has 10 amino acids. Germline V gene lookup returns CDR1 SGHNT and CDR2 YENEEA. The V gene lost 4 bases and the J gene lost 9 bases, with 6 bases spanning the gap. The CDR3 protein is CASSSSQAFF. As DNA, the CDR3 is TGTGCCAGCAGCTCTTCCCAAGCTTTCTTT.

The chain carries TRBV28 and TRBJ2-7; 9 bases line up with TRBD1. Germline CDR1 reads MDHEN; CDR2 reads SYDVKM. With 10 bases clipped from V and 7 bases from J, the junction kept 8 bases outside the gene matches. The CDR3 has 12 amino acids. This CDR3 is CANSQGAEEQYF. Written as DNA, the CDR3 is TGTGCCAACTCACAGGGGGCAGAGGAGCAGTACTTC.

This clone showed up just once. The chain combines TRBV7-2 with TRBJ1-1; no clear D gene. This CDR3 comprises 13 residues. Germline values: CDR1 SGHTA, CDR2 FQGNSA. Deletions cut 2 bases from V and 3 bases from J, with 7 bases between. The CDR3 DNA sequence: TGTGCCAGCAGCTTACGTCCGGACACTGAAGCTTTCTTT. Residues: CASSLRPDTEAFF.

This chain links TRBV4-2 with TRBJ2-3; 8 bases agree with TRBD2. Germline CDR1 LGHNA, CDR2 YNFKEQ. CDR3 length: 17 residues. Trimming at V came to 4 bases and at J to 0 bases, leaving 9 bases not matched to a gene. The CDR3 loop reads CASSLVRGGESTDTQYF. CDR3 coding DNA: TGTGCCAGCAGCCTAGTTCGGGGGGGAGAAAGCACAGATACGCAGTATTTT.

CDR3 residues: CASSYQGRRSEAFF. DNA of the CDR3: TGTGCCAGCAGTTATCAGGGGAGACGGAGTGAAGCTTTCTTT. The V and J genes are TRBV6-2 or TRBV6-3 and TRBJ1-1; tentatively, D is TRBD1 (6 bases). Germline V gene sequence: CDR1 MNHEY, CDR2 SVGEGT. Trimming cost V 3 bases and J 7 bases, with 15 bases left between them. This CDR3 region has 14 residues.

The chain employs TRBV9 and TRBJ1-2; possible D gene TRBD1, 5 bases. The CDR3 contains 15 residues. V was clipped by 0 bases and J by 0 bases, with 9 bases between them. Per germline, CDR1 SGDLS and CDR2 YYNGEE. The CDR3 nucleotides read TGTGCCAGCAGCGTAGAGGGGCATACTAACTATGGCTACACCTTC. Encoded protein: CASSVEGHTNYGYTF.

The V and J genes are TRBV4-2 and TRBJ2-6, with D tentatively TRBD2 (6 bases). Germline V lookup: CDR1 LGHNA, CDR2 YNFKEQ. The CDR3 runs 16 residues. The V end was cut by 1 base, the J end by 1 base, with 8 bases between. The CDR3 DNA follows: TGTGCCAGCAGCCAAGTTGGGGGGTCTGGGGCCAACGTCCTGACTTTC. It is translated as CASSQVGGSGANVLTF.

J is TRBJ2-5 and V is TRBV7-2; no firm D call. This CDR3 contains 12 residues. Trimming removed 5 bases from V and 5 bases from J, with 9 bases in between. CDR1 is SGHTA, CDR2 FQGNSA, per germline. CDR3 sequence reads: CASSLLGETQYF. The CDR3 DNA reads as TGTGCCAGCAGCCTCCTCGGTGAGACCCAGTACTTC.

This clone was detected only a few times. The gene calls are TRBV19 and TRBJ1-5; 11 bases map to TRBD1. There are 14 residues in the CDR3. Germline values: CDR1 LNHDA, CDR2 SQIVND (reference sequence). V lost 6 bases to trimming and J lost 7 bases; unmatched junction nucleotides: 5. DNA of the CDR3: TGTGCCAGTAGGAGGACAGGGGGCGGGCAGCCCCAGCATTTT. Amino acids: CASRRTGGGQPQHF.

The chain joins TRBV19 to TRBJ1-3, with D tentatively TRBD1 (5 bases). Germline V lookup: CDR1 LNHDA, CDR2 SQIVND (reference sequence). CDR3 length: 14 residues. The germline V and J ends were trimmed by 4 bases and 0 bases, with 7 bases remaining between them. Here the CDR3 reads CASSTGSSGNTIYF. The CDR3 region has the DNA TGTGCCAGTAGTACAGGGTCCTCTGGAAACACCATATATTTT.

This clone was recorded many times. This chain links TRBV28 with TRBJ2-7; TRBD2 agrees at 7 bases. Losses at the gene ends were 10 bases for V and 12 bases for J; bases not matched to a gene: 21. The CDR3 is 14 residues long. Germline V gene sequence: CDR1 MDHEN, CDR2 SYDVKM. The CDR3 protein is CATSLRDYENDLYF. The CDR3, as DNA: TGTGCCACCTCCCTCCGGGACTATGAAAATGACTTGTACTTC.

This clone is a singleton in its sample. The rearrangement uses TRBV29-1 and TRBJ2-3, with D tentatively TRBD1 (6 bases). CDR3 size: 16 residues. V lost 2 bases to trimming and J lost 0 bases, with 15 bases between them. The V gene's germline CDR1 is SQVTM and CDR2 ANQGSEA. The CDR3 loop reads CSVEYRTVNSTDTQYF. The CDR3 DNA reads as TGCAGCGTTGAATACCGGACAGTTAATAGCACAGATACGCAGTATTTT.

The chain has TRBV12-3 or TRBV12-4 and TRBJ2-2, with no clear D. This CDR3 contains 13 residues. V was cut by 4 bases and J by 3 bases, with 6 bases left in between. The CDR3 region is CASSSYDTGELFF. The CDR3 DNA reads TGTGCCAGCAGTTCCTACGACACCGGGGAGCTGTTTTTT.

Notes on this clone: The identical CDR3 is also encoded by other nucleotide sequences in the sample. CDR3 nucleotide sequence: TGCGCCAGCAGCTTGGATGGGACAACTTACAATGAGCAGTTCTTC. Amino acids: CASSLDGTTYNEQFF. The rearrangement uses TRBV5-1 and TRBJ2-1, with a tentative D call TRBD1 (6 bases). The V end lost 0 bases, the J end lost 4 bases, and 11 bases lay between the germline ends. CDR1 and CDR2 (germline): SGHRS, YFSETQ. The CDR3 totals 15 residues.

This rearrangement joins TRBV30 to TRBJ2-7, with a possible D match to TRBD1 (5 bases). Trimming shortened V by 2 bases and J by 4 bases, and 18 bases separated the two germline ends. CDR1 is GTSNPN and CDR2 is SVGIG in the germline V gene (reference sequence). The CDR3 extends over 15 amino acids. CDR3 nucleotide sequence: TGTGCCTGGAGTTCTCTGACAGAGCTTTCGTACGAGCAGTACTTC. This sequence encodes CAWSSLTELSYEQYF.

This rearrangement joins TRBV14 to TRBJ2-7; D unresolved. Trimming pared 4 bases from V and 1 base from J, leaving 14 bases between. The CDR3 is made up of 15 amino acids. Germline V gene sequence: CDR1 SGHDN, CDR2 FVKESK. The CDR3 nucleotides read TGTGCCAGCAGCCCCCTTATGAGTTTTTCCTACGAGCAGTACTTC. Amino acids: CASSPLMSFSYEQYF.

V is TRBV7-8 and J is TRBJ1-1; 8 bases are a match to TRBD1. The CDR3 is made up of 14 amino acids. Germline V CDR1 and CDR2: SGHVS, FQNEAQ. Trimming at V came to 4 bases and at J to 2 bases, leaving 3 bases not matched to a gene. Here the CDR3 reads CASSSGQGNTEAFF. CDR3 nucleotides: TGTGCCAGCAGCTCCGGACAGGGAAACACTGAAGCTTTCTTT.

Comment on this clone: The sample holds other DNA sequences that translate to the same CDR3. The V call is TRBV19, the J call TRBJ2-7; no definite D call. The germline V and J ends were trimmed by 3 bases and 0 bases, with 9 bases remaining between them. This CDR3 contains 14 residues. The germline V gene encodes CDR1 LNHDA and CDR2 SQIVND (reference sequence). CDR3 sequence reads: CASSIGGSSYEQYF. The CDR3, as DNA: TGTGCCAGTAGTATCGGCGGTAGCTCCTACGAGCAGTACTTC.

J is TRBJ1-1 and V is TRBV6-2 or TRBV6-3; perhaps TRBD1 as D (5 bases). Trimming shortened V by 5 bases and J by 5 bases, and 18 bases separated the two germline ends. The CDR3 extends over 15 amino acids. Per germline, CDR1 MNHEY and CDR2 SVGEGT. The CDR3 nucleotides read TGTGCCAGCAGTGCAAGGGGTATTTCCTGGACTGAAGCTTTCTTT. It encodes CASSARGISWTEAFF.

V usage is TRBV27 and J usage is TRBJ1-1; tentatively, D is TRBD1 (5 bases). This CDR3 has 15 residues. Trimming left V 3 bases short and J 0 bases short, with 11 bases between. Germline V gene data show CDR1 as MNHEY and CDR2 as SMNVEV (reference sequence). The chain's CDR3 is CASSFLGGLNTEAFF. The CDR3 DNA reads as TGTGCCAGCAGTTTCTTGGGGGGATTGAACACTGAAGCTTTCTTT.

V and J are TRBV2 and TRBJ1-1, with D unclear. V was trimmed by 2 bases and J by 0 bases, leaving 7 bases between them. The CDR3 covers 14 residues. CDR1 SNHLY and CDR2 FYNNEI come from the germline V gene. Here the CDR3 DNA reads TGTGCCAGCAGTGAATCCCGTATGAACACTGAAGCTTTCTTT. Protein sequence: CASSESRMNTEAFF.